Shown below are 32 T cell receptor beta chains from a single sample sequenced in a study of shared clonotypes between healthy human individuals. Using immunoSEQ multiplex PCR, the repertoire was profiled, and TCRdb retains in-frame clones only, with some absent. The table includes roughly 170,000 clones, approximately 61% detected once. Specimen: memory CD4+ T cells sorted from blood. Indicated subset: CD45RA-negative fraction. The receptors were sampled from a man in his thirties or forties in good health.

This chain uses TRBV11-3 with TRBJ1-2, with 9 bases lining up with TRBD1. The trim removed 5 bases at V and 2 bases at J, leaving 12 bases unmatched. Germline lookup yields CDR1 SGHNT and CDR2 YENEEA. The CDR3 totals 17 residues. CDR3 DNA sequence: TGTGCCAGCAGCCCCCCCCCTCTCGGGACAGGGAACTATGGCTACACCTTC. Its protein is CASSPPPLGTGNYGYTF.

This clone appeared a few times. The J gene is TRBJ1-5, the V gene TRBV6-1, with D unclear. V lost 6 bases and J lost 4, with 10 bases in between. Germline V lookup: CDR1 MNHNS, CDR2 SASEGT. The CDR3 covers 13 residues. The CDR3 is CASRESSNQPQHF. CDR3 DNA sequence: TGTGCCAGCAGAGAAAGCTCGAATCAGCCCCAGCATTTT.

This clone was counted between two and nine times. The chain has TRBV5-6 and TRBJ2-3; TRBD2 agrees at 7 bases. Germline trimming cut 3 bases from V and 0 bases from J; bases unmatched to any gene: 7. Germline V gene data show CDR1 as SGHDT and CDR2 as YYEEEE. The CDR3 runs 16 residues. In nucleotides, the CDR3 is TGTGCCAGCAGCTCTCCAGGAGCGGGAAGCACAGATACGCAGTATTTT. Amino acid sequence: CASSSPGAGSTDTQYF. Full variable domain (outside the CDR3, taken from reference TRBV5-6 and TRBJ2-3): DAGVTQSPTHLIKTRGQQVTLRCSPKSGHDTVSWYQQALGQGPQFIFQYYEEEERQRGNFPDRFSGHQFPNYSSELNVNALLLGDSALYLCASSSPGAGSTDTQYFGPGTRLTVL.

On this clone: Other DNA sequences in the same sample also yield this CDR3. The J gene is TRBJ2-3, the V gene TRBV18; D is perhaps TRBD1 (7 bases). Germline CDR1 is KGHSH and CDR2 is LQKENI. CDR3 size: 15 residues. V was shortened by 3 bases and J by 1 base, with 11 bases between the two germline ends. The CDR3 protein is CASSPQGGGTDTQYF. DNA of the CDR3: TGTGCCAGCTCACCGCAGGGGGGTGGCACAGATACGCAGTATTTT.

This clone was found once. The V gene is TRBV25-1, the J gene TRBJ2-2; D unclear. The V and J ends lost 0 bases and 10 bases respectively, with 3 bases between them. Germline V gene lookup returns CDR1 MGHDK and CDR2 SYGVNS. The CDR3 spans 11 residues. The CDR3 nucleotides read TGTGCCAGCAGTGAATACGCGGAGCTGTTTTTT. Translating it yields CASSEYAELFF. Combining the CDR3 with reference TRBV25-1 and TRBJ2-2 gives the whole variable domain EADIYQTPRYLVIGTGKKITLECSQTMGHDKMYWYQQDPGMELHLIHYSYGVNSTEKGDLSSESTVSRIRTEHFPLTLESARPSHTSQYLCASSEYAELFFGEGSRLTVL.

The chain recombines TRBV28 with TRBJ2-7; 11 bases agree with TRBD2. Germline V gene sequence: CDR1 MDHEN, CDR2 SYDVKM. With 5 bases clipped from V and 10 bases from J, the junction kept 13 bases outside the gene matches. The CDR3 loop spans 15 amino acids. The CDR3 bases are TGTGCCAGCAGTCGTTCGGGACTAGCGGCCCCCTTTCAGTACTTC. Protein product: CASSRSGLAAPFQYF.

This clone was detected ten times or more. This sequence joins TRBV6-1 and TRBJ2-7; no firm D call. In germline, CDR1 is MNHNS, CDR2 SASEGT. This CDR3 contains 12 residues. V was cut by 8 bases and J by 4 bases, with 12 bases left in between. The CDR3 spells CASLVGGYEQYF. The CDR3 DNA reads TGTGCCAGCTTGGTCGGTGGATACGAGCAGTACTTC.

This clone was counted many times. This chain links TRBV9 with TRBJ1-1; D unresolved. Germline V gene lookup returns CDR1 SGDLS and CDR2 YYNGEE. The CDR3 runs to 14 residues. The V gene lost 4 bases and the J gene lost 1 base, with 11 bases spanning the gap. This chain's CDR3 is CASSLRAQNTEAFF. The CDR3 bases are TGTGCCAGCAGCCTTCGGGCTCAGAACACTGAAGCTTTCTTT.

V and J are TRBV5-1 and TRBJ2-5; D gene uncertain. The germline gives CDR1 SGHRS, CDR2 YFSETQ. V was pared by 2 bases and J by 4 bases, with 15 bases between. The CDR3 length is 15 residues. The CDR3 loop is CASSFAEMSLETQYF. In DNA, the CDR3 is TGCGCCAGCAGCTTTGCCGAGATGAGTTTAGAGACCCAGTACTTC.

V is TRBV30 and J is TRBJ1-2, with a possible D match to TRBD1 (5 bases). Trimming stripped 0 bases from V and 7 bases from J, with 12 bases between. From germline, CDR1 is GTSNPN and CDR2 SVGIG (reference sequence). The CDR3 totals 13 residues. The CDR3 sequence is CAWSVSRAGGYTF. The CDR3 DNA sequence: TGTGCCTGGAGTGTATCCAGGGCGGGTGGCTACACCTTC.

The chain joins TRBV5-1 to TRBJ2-1; 8 positions agree with TRBD2. V was pared by 3 bases and J by 7 bases, with 6 bases of the junction left unmatched. The CDR3 is made up of 14 amino acids. Germline CDR1 is SGHRS and CDR2 is YFSETQ. CDR3 sequence reads: CASSSRTSSNEQFF. The CDR3 region has the DNA TGCGCCAGCAGCTCCAGGACTAGCAGTAATGAGCAGTTCTTC.

This clone was detected ten times or more. Other DNA sequences of this sample code for an identical CDR3. V is TRBV20-1 and J is TRBJ1-2; the D is unclear. V was cut by 3 bases and J by 8 bases, with 10 bases left in between. This CDR3 has 11 amino acids. Germline assignment: CDR1 DFQATT and CDR2 SNEGSKA (reference sequence). CDR3 in DNA: TGCAGTGCTAGCGCGGGGAACGGCTACACCTTC. Its translation: CSASAGNGYTF.

This sequence joins TRBV7-9 and TRBJ1-5; 12 bases map to TRBD1. The J segment lost 6 bases and the V segment lost 5 bases, leaving 5 bases of the junction unmatched. Germline lookup yields CDR1 SEHNR and CDR2 FQNEAQ (reference sequence). CDR3 length equals 15 residues. In DNA form, the CDR3 reads TGTGCCAGCAGCCCGGGACAGGGGGCATTTCAGCCCCAGCATTTT. Residues: CASSPGQGAFQPQHF.

On this clone itself: This specimen includes other DNA sequences encoding the same CDR3. The gene calls are TRBV7-2 and TRBJ2-2; 9 bases are shared with TRBD2. Germline values: CDR1 SGHTA, CDR2 FQGNSA. The V and J ends lost 3 bases and 4 bases, in that order; junction bases with no gene match: 3. The CDR3 has 15 amino acids. The CDR3 loop is CASSLGLAGTGELFF. The CDR3 DNA is TGTGCCAGCAGCTTGGGACTAGCTGGCACCGGGGAGCTGTTTTTT.

The chain's CDR3 is CASTPGGISPGYTF. The DNA of the CDR3 is TGTGCCAGCACCCCGGGGGGGATCTCGCCCGGCTACACCTTC. The chain is built from TRBV28 and TRBJ1-2; TRBD1 is a possible D gene (5 bases). The germline V gene has CDR1 MDHEN and CDR2 SYDVKM. V dropped 7 bases and J dropped 8 bases, with 20 bases sitting between them. The CDR3 spans 14 residues.

This chain connects TRBV9 to TRBJ2-1; a possible D gene is TRBD1 (6 bases). Germline lookup yields CDR1 SGDLS and CDR2 YYNGEE. The CDR3 runs 14 residues. The V end was cut by 0 bases, the J end by 10 bases, with 14 bases between. The CDR3 DNA reads TGTGCCAGCAGCGTAGATGGCGGGCAGGGGGAGCAGTTCTTC. Translating gives CASSVDGGQGEQFF.

The gene calls are TRBV5-5 and TRBJ2-3; the D gene is possibly TRBD2 (6 bases). Germline assignment: CDR1 SGHKS and CDR2 YYEKEE (reference sequence). The CDR3 spans 17 residues. V was clipped by 1 base and J by 1 base, with 16 bases between them. CDR3 in amino acids: CASSLLRSGSGTDTQYF. DNA for the CDR3: TGTGCCAGCAGCTTGCTTCGGTCCGGGAGCGGCACAGATACGCAGTATTTT.

Comment on this clone: The identical CDR3 is also encoded by other nucleotide sequences in the sample. The chain combines TRBV15 with TRBJ2-7; the D is unclear. Germline lookup yields CDR1 LNHNV and CDR2 YYDKDF (reference sequence). Trimming cost V 0 bases and J 5 bases, with 5 bases left between them. CDR3 size: 12 residues. CDR3 DNA sequence: TGTGCCACCAGCAGAGATCACCACGAGCAGTACTTC. Protein product: CATSRDHHEQYF.

This clone showed up just a few times. V and J are TRBV4-2 and TRBJ2-3, with 7 bases aligning to TRBD2. V shed 1 base and J 0 bases; nucleotides not matched to a gene: 4. Germline CDR1 reads LGHNA; CDR2 reads YNFKEQ. The CDR3 is 16 residues long. This chain's CDR3 is CASSQGLALSTDTQYF. CDR3 coding DNA: TGTGCCAGCAGCCAAGGACTAGCTCTCAGCACAGATACGCAGTATTTT.

This clone occurred a few times. The chain recombines TRBV10-3 with TRBJ2-7; the match to TRBD2 covers 10 bases. J lost 0 bases, V lost 0 bases, and 11 bases had no gene match. This CDR3 has 19 amino acids. CDR1 ENHRY and CDR2 SYGVKD come from the germline V gene. This chain's CDR3 is CAISESMVAGGPNSYEQYF. The CDR3 bases are TGTGCCATCAGTGAGTCGATGGTAGCGGGAGGTCCCAACTCCTACGAGCAGTACTTC.

The J gene is TRBJ1-2, the V gene TRBV29-1, with no clear D. Germline V CDR1 and CDR2: SQVTM, ANQGSEA. The ends were cut back, 4 bases at V and 6 bases at J, with 6 bases in the middle. The CDR3 sequence is 10 residues long. CDR3 nucleotide sequence: TGCAGCGTTGGGACGGATGGCTACACCTTC. Translating it yields CSVGTDGYTF. Filled out from reference TRBV29-1 and TRBJ1-2, the complete variable domain reads SAVISQKPSRDICQRGTSLTIQCQVDSQVTMMFWYRQQPGQSLTLIATANQGSEATYESGFVIDKFPISRPNLTFSTLTVSNMSPEDSSIYLCSVGTDGYTFGSGTRLTVV.

This clone has only one observation. V is TRBV28 and J is TRBJ1-1; D perhaps matches TRBD1 (6 bases). There are 15 residues in the CDR3. Per the germline V gene, CDR1 is MDHEN and CDR2 is SYDVKM. Trimming shortened V by 4 bases and J by 3 bases, and 15 bases separated the two germline ends. Here the CDR3 reads CASSSWDTRDTEAFF. The CDR3 DNA is TGTGCCAGCAGTTCTTGGGACACCAGGGACACTGAAGCTTTCTTT.

This clone was seen only once. The V and J genes are TRBV28 and TRBJ2-7; TRBD2 agrees at 7 bases. Trimming removed 5 bases from V and 12 bases from J; junction bases left unmatched: 10. The CDR3 is made up of 12 amino acids. CDR1 and CDR2 from the germline V gene are MDHEN and SYDVKM. CDR3 DNA: TGTGCCAGCAGTGGGGGGGTCGGGTTACGGTACTTC. It specifies CASSGGVGLRYF.

This clone has only a few counts. The chain links TRBV5-1 to TRBJ1-1, with 9 bases fitting TRBD1. Germline CDR1 reads SGHRS; CDR2 reads YFSETQ. The CDR3 is 16 residues long. Trimming at V came to 4 bases and at J to 5 bases, leaving 12 bases not matched to a gene. The DNA for the CDR3 is TGCGCCAGCAGCCTAAGTCCCGGGACAGGGTCGACTGAAGCTTTCTTT. It translates to CASSLSPGTGSTEAFF.

This clone came up once. The genes are TRBV25-1 and TRBJ1-1, with 7 bases matching TRBD1. Germline CDR1 is MGHDK and CDR2 is SYGVNS. V lost 10 bases to trimming and J lost 3 bases; unmatched junction nucleotides: 14. CDR3 length equals 15 residues. The CDR3 DNA reads TGTGCCACCAGGGGGGAAACAGGGGAGCACACTGAAGCTTTCTTT. This codes for CATRGETGEHTEAFF.

The CDR3 is CASTALSNTGELFF. The CDR3 bases are TGTGCCAGCACAGCGCTGTCGAACACCGGGGAGCTGTTTTTT. The chain has TRBV9 and TRBJ2-2, with D unclear. Germline assignment: CDR1 SGDLS and CDR2 YYNGEE. V lost 6 bases and J 0 bases, leaving 9 bases between the germline ends. The CDR3 covers 14 residues.

V usage is TRBV21-1 and J usage is TRBJ2-4; the table's D call TRBD2 went unverified against the DNA. TRBV21-1 is a pseudogene segment. The CDR3 has 11 residues. Here the CDR3 DNA reads TGTGCCAGCAGTCTTAAAAACATTCAGTACTTC. This translates into CASSLKNIQYF.

V is TRBV5-8 and J is TRBJ2-5; 8 positions match TRBD1. Germline lookup yields CDR1 SGHTS and CDR2 YDEGEE. V was pared by 2 bases and J by 1 base, with 16 bases of the junction left unmatched. The CDR3 sequence is 19 residues long. CDR3 DNA sequence: TGTGCCAGCAGCTTCATCTGGACAGGGCGAACTAATCTCCAAGAGACCCAGTACTTC. Its protein product is CASSFIWTGRTNLQETQYF. The full variable domain, in which reference TRBV5-8 and TRBJ2-5 provide the parts outside the CDR3, is EAGVTQSPTHLIKTRGQQATLRCSPISGHTSVYWYQQALGLGLQFLLWYDEGEERNRGNFPPRFSGRQFPNYSSELNVNALELEDSALYLCASSFIWTGRTNLQETQYFGPGTRLLVL.

This clone was seen a few times. The chain uses TRBV7-8 and TRBJ2-7; the D is unclear. In germline, CDR1 is SGHVS, CDR2 FQNEAQ. V shed 2 bases and J shed 6 bases, with 14 bases lying between them. CDR3 length: 14 residues. The CDR3 DNA is TGTGCCAGCAGCTTACTGGTATTCAGAGGCGAGCAGTACTTC. It codes for CASSLLVFRGEQYF.

The rearrangement uses TRBV11-3 and TRBJ2-2, with 7 bases aligning to TRBD1. V was clipped by 6 bases and J by 1 base; unmatched bases: 2. CDR3 size: 14 residues. Per the germline V gene, CDR1 is SGHNT and CDR2 is YENEEA. The CDR3 nucleotides are TGTGCCAGCAGAAGGACAGGGAACACCGGGGAGCTGTTTTTT. Amino acids: CASRRTGNTGELFF. The full variable domain, its missing parts supplied by reference TRBV11-3 and TRBJ2-2, is EAGVVQSPRYKIIEKKQPVAFWCNPISGHNTLYWYLQNLGQGPELLIRYENEEAVDDSQLPKDRFSAERLKGVDSTLKIQPAELGDSAVYLCASRRTGNTGELFFGEGSRLTVL.

This rearrangement joins TRBV6-1 to TRBJ2-7; 11 bases fit TRBD2. The CDR3 loop spans 13 amino acids. The trim removed 7 bases at V and 6 bases at J, leaving 5 bases unmatched. CDR1 and CDR2 from the germline V gene are MNHNS and SASEGT. This chain's CDR3 is CASKLAGVIEQYF. The CDR3 DNA reads as TGTGCCAGCAAACTAGCGGGAGTCATCGAGCAGTACTTC.

CDR3 nucleotides: TGTGCCAGCAGCGCAGGACTAGCGGGGACCTACGAGCAGTACTTC. Its protein product is CASSAGLAGTYEQYF. The chain couples TRBV9 to TRBJ2-7; 12 bases are a match to TRBD2. CDR1 is SGDLS, CDR2 YYNGEE, per germline. This CDR3 is built from 15 residues. V lost 3 bases, J lost 2 bases, and 3 bases stayed unmatched.